A selection of T cell receptor beta chains follows, all from one sample in a study of blood T cell repertoires in COVID-19. Here immunoSEQ multiplex PCR was the method, and the copy in TCRdb shows in-frame clones only, minus some. The sample has 120,000 to 150,000 clones; around 90% are singletons. Input material: PBMCs or T cells enriched from blood (not recorded which). All receptors come from a woman in her thirties or forties who had been exposed to COVID-19. Each CDR3 is given with its conserved first and last residue. Each record gives: CDR3 protein, V gene, J gene.

cdr3_aa: CASSWTALTQETQYF; v_call: TRBV5-6; j_call: TRBJ2-5
cdr3_aa: CASSYSRGQGYTF; v_call: TRBV6-6; j_call: TRBJ1-2
cdr3_aa: CASSPSAADTQYF; v_call: TRBV5-1; j_call: TRBJ2-3
cdr3_aa: CASSEGAQNTEAFF; v_call: TRBV5-1; j_call: TRBJ1-1
cdr3_aa: CASSLGRGDQPQHF; v_call: TRBV7-9; j_call: TRBJ1-5
cdr3_aa: CASSVSGGSYGYTF; v_call: TRBV9; j_call: TRBJ1-2
cdr3_aa: CASTTRGGSTEAFF; v_call: TRBV19; j_call: TRBJ1-1
cdr3_aa: CASRDAAGSYGYTF; v_call: TRBV2; j_call: TRBJ1-2
cdr3_aa: CASSFPPGEANSPLHF; v_call: TRBV27; j_call: TRBJ1-6
cdr3_aa: CASSFKRTSWQETQYF; v_call: TRBV5-6; j_call: TRBJ2-5
cdr3_aa: CAGRDRTLSGNTIYF; v_call: TRBV6-5; j_call: TRBJ1-3
cdr3_aa: CASSRTGSAKNIQYF; v_call: TRBV6-6; j_call: TRBJ2-4
cdr3_aa: CASSLMGQYVKGEAFF; v_call: TRBV7-2; j_call: TRBJ1-1
cdr3_aa: CASSPRGANPSYEQYF; v_call: TRBV9; j_call: TRBJ2-7
cdr3_aa: CASSQEGEDSGNTIYF; v_call: TRBV3-1/TRBV3-2; j_call: TRBJ1-3
cdr3_aa: CASSLRTGQGSTGGNYGYTF; v_call: TRBV27; j_call: TRBJ1-2
cdr3_aa: CASSLAGEQFF; v_call: TRBV5-1; j_call: TRBJ2-1
cdr3_aa: CASSSLRLLAGRGGELFF; v_call: TRBV28; j_call: TRBJ2-2
cdr3_aa: CASSVPGATNEKLFF; v_call: TRBV25-1; j_call: TRBJ1-4
cdr3_aa: CASRGGLSSYNSPLHF; v_call: TRBV2; j_call: TRBJ1-6
cdr3_aa: CASSVIGGGSQPQHF; v_call: TRBV2; j_call: TRBJ1-5
cdr3_aa: CASSPLAFGTAPETQYF; v_call: TRBV3-1/TRBV3-2; j_call: TRBJ2-5
cdr3_aa: CASSVAPQDSYEQYF; v_call: TRBV9; j_call: TRBJ2-7
cdr3_aa: CASSLGTGYGYTF; v_call: TRBV19; j_call: TRBJ1-2
cdr3_aa: CASSWGWGYGYTF; v_call: TRBV27; j_call: TRBJ1-2
cdr3_aa: CASRGRQERNYGYTF; v_call: TRBV6-5; j_call: TRBJ1-2
cdr3_aa: CASSQWGGGTDTQYF; v_call: TRBV3-1/TRBV3-2; j_call: TRBJ2-3
cdr3_aa: CASSLGGLLETQYF; v_call: TRBV5-1; j_call: TRBJ2-5
cdr3_aa: CAISSTGGRETQYF; v_call: TRBV10-3; j_call: TRBJ2-5
cdr3_aa: CASSHPSTDFTYGYTF; v_call: TRBV6-2/TRBV6-3; j_call: TRBJ1-2
cdr3_aa: CASSLGPDSNQPQHF; v_call: TRBV28; j_call: TRBJ1-5
cdr3_aa: CASSPRDTYEQYF; v_call: TRBV3-1/TRBV3-2; j_call: TRBJ2-7
cdr3_aa: CASSHPGTGGPEAFF; v_call: TRBV16; j_call: TRBJ1-1
cdr3_aa: CASSPRQGNSPLHF; v_call: TRBV7-9; j_call: TRBJ1-6
cdr3_aa: CASSLGQGRNTGELFF; v_call: TRBV5-4; j_call: TRBJ2-2
cdr3_aa: CASSLSGTNQPQHF; v_call: TRBV28; j_call: TRBJ1-5
cdr3_aa: CASSPGLGNTEAFF; v_call: TRBV27; j_call: TRBJ1-1
cdr3_aa: CASSYRGQGSYGYTF; v_call: TRBV6-5; j_call: TRBJ1-2
cdr3_aa: CASSQDLVDTGELFF; v_call: TRBV4-2; j_call: TRBJ2-2